These 2 T cell receptor beta chains originate from one sample sequenced in a study of blood T cell repertoires in COVID-19. The assay was immunoSEQ multiplex PCR, and TCRdb's table has in-frame clones only and misses some. Seen here are tens of thousands of clones, over 70% observed once, and the top ten hold around 30%. Sequencing was performed on peripheral blood. The receptors here all came from a human donor in a cohort sampled during active COVID-19.

The V gene is TRBV19, the J gene TRBJ1-2, with 8 bases aligning to TRBD1. With 0 bases clipped from V and 2 bases from J, the junction kept 2 bases outside the gene matches. Germline loops: CDR1 LNHDA, CDR2 SQIVND (reference sequence). The CDR3 is 15 residues long. The CDR3 region has the DNA TGTGCCAGTAGTATAGACAGGGGGCTAAACTATGGCTACACCTTC. Its translation is CASSIDRGLNYGYTF.

V and J are TRBV10-3 and TRBJ2-7, with 7 bases identical to TRBD2. Per the germline V gene, CDR1 is ENHRY and CDR2 is SYGVKD. The V gene end was trimmed by 0 bases and the J gene end by 7 bases; junction bases not matched to a gene: 6. This CDR3 comprises 14 residues. In DNA form, the CDR3 reads TGTGCCATCAGTGAGTCGGGAGGGGCGCGGGAGCAGTACTTC. As protein: CAISESGGAREQYF.